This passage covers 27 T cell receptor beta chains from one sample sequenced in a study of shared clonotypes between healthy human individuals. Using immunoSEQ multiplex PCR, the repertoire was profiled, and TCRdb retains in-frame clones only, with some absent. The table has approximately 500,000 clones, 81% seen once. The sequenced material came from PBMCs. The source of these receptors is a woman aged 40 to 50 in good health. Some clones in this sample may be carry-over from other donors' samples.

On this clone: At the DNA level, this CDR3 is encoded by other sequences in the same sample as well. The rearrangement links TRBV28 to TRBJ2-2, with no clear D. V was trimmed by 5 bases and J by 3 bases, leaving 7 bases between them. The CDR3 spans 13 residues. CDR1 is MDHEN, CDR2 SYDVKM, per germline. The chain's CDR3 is CASSPQDTGELFF. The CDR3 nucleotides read TGTGCCAGCAGTCCTCAGGACACCGGGGAGCTGTTTTTT.

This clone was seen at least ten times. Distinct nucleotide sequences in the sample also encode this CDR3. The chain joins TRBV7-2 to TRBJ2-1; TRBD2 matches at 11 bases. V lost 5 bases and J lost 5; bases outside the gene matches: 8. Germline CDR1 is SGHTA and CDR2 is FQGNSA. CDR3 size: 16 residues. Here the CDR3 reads CASSRLGTSGHNEQFF. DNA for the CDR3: TGTGCCAGCAGCCGCCTCGGGACTAGCGGACACAATGAGCAGTTCTTC.

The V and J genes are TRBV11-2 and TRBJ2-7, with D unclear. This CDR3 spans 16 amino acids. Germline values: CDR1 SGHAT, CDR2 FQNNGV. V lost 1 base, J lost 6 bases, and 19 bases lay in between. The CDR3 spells CASSLVRYLTTSEQYF. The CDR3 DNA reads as TGTGCCAGCAGCTTAGTTAGGTACCTTACCACGAGCGAGCAGTACTTC. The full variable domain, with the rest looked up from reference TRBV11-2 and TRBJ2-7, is EAGVAQSPRYKIIEKRQSVAFWCNPISGHATLYWYQQILGQGPKLLIQFQNNGVVDDSQLPKDRFSAERLKGVDSTLKIQPAKLEDSAVYLCASSLVRYLTTSEQYFGPGTRLTVT.

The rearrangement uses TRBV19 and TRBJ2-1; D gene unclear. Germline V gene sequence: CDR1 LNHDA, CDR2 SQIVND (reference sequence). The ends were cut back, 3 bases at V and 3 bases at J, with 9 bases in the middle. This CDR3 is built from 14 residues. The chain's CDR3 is CASSMETHYNEQFF. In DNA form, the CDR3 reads TGTGCCAGTAGTATGGAGACACACTACAATGAGCAGTTCTTC.

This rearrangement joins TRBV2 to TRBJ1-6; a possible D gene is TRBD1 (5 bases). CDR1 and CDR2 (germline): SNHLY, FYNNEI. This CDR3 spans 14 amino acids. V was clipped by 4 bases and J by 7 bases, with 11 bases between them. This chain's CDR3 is CASSVVGANSPLHF. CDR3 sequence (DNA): TGTGCCAGCAGTGTTGTTGGGGCGAATTCACCCCTCCACTTT.

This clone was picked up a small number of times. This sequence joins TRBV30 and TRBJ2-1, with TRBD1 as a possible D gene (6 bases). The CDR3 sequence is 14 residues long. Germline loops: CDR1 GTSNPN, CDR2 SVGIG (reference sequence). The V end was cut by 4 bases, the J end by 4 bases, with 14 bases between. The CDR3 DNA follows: TGTGCCTGGACTCCGGGACACCTATACAATGAGCAGTTCTTC. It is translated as CAWTPGHLYNEQFF.

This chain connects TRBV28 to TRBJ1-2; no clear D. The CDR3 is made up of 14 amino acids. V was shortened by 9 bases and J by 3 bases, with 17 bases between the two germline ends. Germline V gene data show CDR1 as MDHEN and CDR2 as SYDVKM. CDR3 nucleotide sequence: TGTGCCAGTCTCCCAAGACTCCCCTACTATGGCTACACCTTC. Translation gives CASLPRLPYYGYTF.

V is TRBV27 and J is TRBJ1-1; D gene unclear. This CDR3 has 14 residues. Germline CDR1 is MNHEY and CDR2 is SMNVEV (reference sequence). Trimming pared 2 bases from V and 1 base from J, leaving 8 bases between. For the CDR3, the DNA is TGTGCCAGCAGTTTAAAGCTATGGAACACTGAAGCTTTCTTT. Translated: CASSLKLWNTEAFF.

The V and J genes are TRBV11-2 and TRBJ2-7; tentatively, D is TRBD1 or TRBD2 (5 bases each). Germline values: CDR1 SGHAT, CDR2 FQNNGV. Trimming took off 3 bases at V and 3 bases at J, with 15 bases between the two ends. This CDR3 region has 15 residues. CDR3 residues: CASSLRDGMIYEQYF. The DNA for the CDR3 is TGTGCCAGCAGCTTGAGGGACGGAATGATCTACGAGCAGTACTTC. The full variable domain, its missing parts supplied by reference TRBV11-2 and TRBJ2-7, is EAGVAQSPRYKIIEKRQSVAFWCNPISGHATLYWYQQILGQGPKLLIQFQNNGVVDDSQLPKDRFSAERLKGVDSTLKIQPAKLEDSAVYLCASSLRDGMIYEQYFGPGTRLTVT.

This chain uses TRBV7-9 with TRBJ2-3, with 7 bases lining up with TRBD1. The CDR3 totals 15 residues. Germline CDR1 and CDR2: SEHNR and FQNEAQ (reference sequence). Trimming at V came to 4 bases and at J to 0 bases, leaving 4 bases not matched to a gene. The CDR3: CASSSPGQSTDTQYF. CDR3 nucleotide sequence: TGTGCCAGCAGCTCCCCGGGACAGAGCACAGATACGCAGTATTTT. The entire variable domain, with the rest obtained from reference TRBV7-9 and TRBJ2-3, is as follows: DTGVSQNPRHKITKRGQNVTFRCDPISEHNRLYWYRQTLGQGPEFLTYFQNEAQLEKSRLLSDRFSAERPKGSFSTLEIQRTEQGDSAMYLCASSSPGQSTDTQYFGPGTRLTVL.

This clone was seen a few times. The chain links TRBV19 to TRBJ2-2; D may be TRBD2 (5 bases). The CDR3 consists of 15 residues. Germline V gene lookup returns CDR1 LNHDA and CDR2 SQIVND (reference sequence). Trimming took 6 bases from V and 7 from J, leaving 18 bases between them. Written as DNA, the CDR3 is TGTGCCAGTAGCCCTAACCCAGGAGGAGGCGGGGAGCTGTTTTTT. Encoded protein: CASSPNPGGGGELFF.

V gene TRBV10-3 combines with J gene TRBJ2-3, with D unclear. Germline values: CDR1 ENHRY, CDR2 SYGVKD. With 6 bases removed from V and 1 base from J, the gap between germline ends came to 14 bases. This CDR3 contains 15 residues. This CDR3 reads CAISVLGLGTDTQYF. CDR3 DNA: TGTGCCATCAGCGTCCTTGGGTTGGGCACAGATACGCAGTATTTT.

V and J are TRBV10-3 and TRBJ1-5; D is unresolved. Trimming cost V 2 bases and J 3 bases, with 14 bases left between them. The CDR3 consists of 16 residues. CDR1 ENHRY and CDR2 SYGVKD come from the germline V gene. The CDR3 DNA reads TGTGCCATCAGTGAGGCCGGGCCCCGCACCAATCAGCCCCAGCATTTT. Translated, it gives CAISEAGPRTNQPQHF.

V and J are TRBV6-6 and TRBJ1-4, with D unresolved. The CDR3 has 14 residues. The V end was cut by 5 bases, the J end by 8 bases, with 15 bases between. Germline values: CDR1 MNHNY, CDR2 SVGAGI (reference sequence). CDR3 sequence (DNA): TGTGCCAGCAGTCCGGACTCATTGGGGGAAAAACTGTTTTTT. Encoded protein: CASSPDSLGEKLFF.

The CDR3 sequence: CASSKGARNEKLFF. The CDR3 region has the DNA TGTGCCAGCAGCAAGGGGGCGAGGAATGAAAAACTGTTTTTT. V is TRBV7-8 and J is TRBJ1-4; the match to TRBD1 covers 7 bases. CDR1 and CDR2 (germline): SGHVS, FQNEAQ. The CDR3 is made up of 14 amino acids. The V segment lost 5 bases and the J segment 5 bases; nucleotides outside the gene matches: 5. Based on the CDR3 plus reference TRBV7-8 and TRBJ1-4, the full variable domain is GAGVSQSPRYKVAKRGQDVALRCDPISGHVSLFWYQQALGQGPEFLTYFQNEAQLDKSGLPSDRFFAERPEGSVSTLKIQRTQQEDSAVYLCASSKGARNEKLFFGSGTQLSVL.

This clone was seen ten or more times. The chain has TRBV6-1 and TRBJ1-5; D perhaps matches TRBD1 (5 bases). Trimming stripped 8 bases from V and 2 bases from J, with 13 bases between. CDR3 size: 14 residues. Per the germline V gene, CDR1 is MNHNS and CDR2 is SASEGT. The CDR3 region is CASWSGRGNQPQHF. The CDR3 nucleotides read TGTGCCAGCTGGTCGGGCAGGGGCAATCAGCCCCAGCATTTT.

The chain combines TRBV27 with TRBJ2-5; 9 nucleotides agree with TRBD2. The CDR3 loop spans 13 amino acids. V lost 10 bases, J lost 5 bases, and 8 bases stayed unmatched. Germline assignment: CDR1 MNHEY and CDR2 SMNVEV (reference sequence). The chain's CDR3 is CATSGREGETQYF. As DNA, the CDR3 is TGTGCCACCTCTGGGCGGGAGGGGGAGACCCAGTACTTC.

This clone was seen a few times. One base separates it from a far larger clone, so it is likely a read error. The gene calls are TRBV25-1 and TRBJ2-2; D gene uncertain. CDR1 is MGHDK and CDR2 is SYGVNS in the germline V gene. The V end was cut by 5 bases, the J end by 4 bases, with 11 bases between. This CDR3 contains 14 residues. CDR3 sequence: CASSLQWSTGELFF. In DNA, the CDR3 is TGTGCCAGCAGTCTGCAGTGGAGCACCGGGGAGCTGTTTTTT.

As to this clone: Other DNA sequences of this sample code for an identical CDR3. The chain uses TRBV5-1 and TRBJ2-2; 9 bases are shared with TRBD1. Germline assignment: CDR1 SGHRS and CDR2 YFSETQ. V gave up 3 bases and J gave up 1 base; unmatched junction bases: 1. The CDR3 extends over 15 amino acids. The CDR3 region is CASSSGQGNTGELFF. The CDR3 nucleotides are TGCGCCAGCAGCTCGGGACAGGGGAACACCGGGGAGCTGTTTTTT.

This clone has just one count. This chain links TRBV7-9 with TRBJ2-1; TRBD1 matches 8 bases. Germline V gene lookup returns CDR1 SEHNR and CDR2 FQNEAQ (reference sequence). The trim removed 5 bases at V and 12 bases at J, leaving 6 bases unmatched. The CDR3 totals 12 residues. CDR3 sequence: CASSPGQGLQFF. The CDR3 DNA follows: TGTGCCAGCAGCCCCGGACAGGGTCTGCAGTTCTTC.

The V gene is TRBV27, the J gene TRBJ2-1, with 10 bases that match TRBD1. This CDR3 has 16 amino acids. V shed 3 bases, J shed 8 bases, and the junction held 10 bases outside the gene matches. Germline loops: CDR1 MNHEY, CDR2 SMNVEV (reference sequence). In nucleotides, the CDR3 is TGTGCCAGCAGTTTTAAGGGGACAGGGGTTATCGATGAGCAGTTCTTC. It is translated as CASSFKGTGVIDEQFF.

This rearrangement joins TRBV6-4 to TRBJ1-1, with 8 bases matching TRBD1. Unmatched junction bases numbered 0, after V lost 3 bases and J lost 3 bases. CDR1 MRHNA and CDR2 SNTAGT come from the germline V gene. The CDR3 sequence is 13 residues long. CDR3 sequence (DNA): TGTGCCAGCAGTGAGGACAGGGACACTGAAGCTTTCTTT. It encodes CASSEDRDTEAFF.

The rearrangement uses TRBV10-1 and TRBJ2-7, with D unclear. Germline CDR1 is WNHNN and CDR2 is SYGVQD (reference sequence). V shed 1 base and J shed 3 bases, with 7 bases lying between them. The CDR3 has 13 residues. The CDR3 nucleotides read TGCGCCAGCAGTGAGTTTCCCGGCTACGAGCAGTACTTC. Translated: CASSEFPGYEQYF.

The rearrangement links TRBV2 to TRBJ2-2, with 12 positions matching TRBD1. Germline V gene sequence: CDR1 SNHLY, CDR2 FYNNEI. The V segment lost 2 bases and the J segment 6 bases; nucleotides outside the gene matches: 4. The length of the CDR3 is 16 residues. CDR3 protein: CASSELGQGAAGELFF. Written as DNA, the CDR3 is TGTGCCAGCAGTGAACTGGGACAGGGGGCTGCCGGGGAGCTGTTTTTT.

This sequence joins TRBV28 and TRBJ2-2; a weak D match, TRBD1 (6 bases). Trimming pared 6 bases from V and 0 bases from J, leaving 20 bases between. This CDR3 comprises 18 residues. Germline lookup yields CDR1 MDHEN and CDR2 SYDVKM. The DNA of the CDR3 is TGTGCCAGCAGCCGATCTAGGCCCAGGGGAGCGAACACCGGGGAGCTGTTTTTT. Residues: CASSRSRPRGANTGELFF.

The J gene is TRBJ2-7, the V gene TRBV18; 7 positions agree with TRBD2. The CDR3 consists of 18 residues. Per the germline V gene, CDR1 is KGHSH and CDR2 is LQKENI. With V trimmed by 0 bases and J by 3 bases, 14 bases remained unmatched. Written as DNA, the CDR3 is TGTGCCAGCTCACCACCTTTAGGGAGTGGGAGGGCGTACTACGAGCAGTACTTC. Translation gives CASSPPLGSGRAYYEQYF.

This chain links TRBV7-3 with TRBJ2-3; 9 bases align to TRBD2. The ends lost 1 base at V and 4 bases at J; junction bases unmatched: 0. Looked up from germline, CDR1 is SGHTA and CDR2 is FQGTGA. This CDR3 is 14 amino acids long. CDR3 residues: CASSLSGRADTQYF. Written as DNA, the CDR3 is TGTGCCAGCAGCTTAAGCGGGAGGGCAGATACGCAGTATTTT.